Listed below are T cell receptor beta chains from one sample, sequenced in a study of PD-L1 blockade in urothelial cancer. The method was immunoSEQ multiplex PCR; TCRdb's version includes in-frame clones alone and lacks a portion of them. The sample shows about 80,000 clones, approximately 86% of them seen only once. The starting material was PBMCs, obtained around atezolizumab (anti-PD-L1) treatment. These receptors were collected from a woman in her seventies with urothelial cancer. Both conserved end residues are part of each CDR3. A D gene is named only where the DNA matches it firmly. Where a row states a size, it is once, few, many or the class of an expanded clone; other rows omit it.

size,J,length,V,D,DNA,CDR3
-,TRBJ2-3,15,TRBV7-9,-,TGTGCCAGCAGCCCACCGGGGTTGGTTACAGATACGCAGTATTTT,CASSPPGLVTDTQYF
-,TRBJ1-2,16,TRBV13,-,TGTGCCAGCAGCTTAGTTCAGTGGGGGCGCGGCTATGGCTACACCTTC,CASSLVQWGRGYGYTF
-,TRBJ1-2,15,TRBV28,TRBD1,TGTGCCAGCAGTTTATTTGGACAGGGGGCGAAGGGCTACACCTTC,CASSLFGQGAKGYTF
-,TRBJ2-3,15,TRBV5-1,TRBD2,TGCGCCAGCAGCTTGTCAGCGGGAGTCGCAGATACGCAGTATTTT,CASSLSAGVADTQYF
-,TRBJ2-2,15,TRBV6-5,-,TGTGCCAGCAGTCCTTATTACAGGGCAGCCGGGGAGCTGTTTTTT,CASSPYYRAAGELFF
once,TRBJ1-1,11,TRBV20-1,-,TGCAGTGCCCCTCAGGGCAATAAAGCTTTCTTT,CSAPQGNKAFF
-,TRBJ2-5,15,TRBV7-2,TRBD1,TGTGCCAGCAGCTGGGCTAGCAGGGGGAGTGAGACCCAGTACTTC,CASSWASRGSETQYF
-,TRBJ2-7,15,TRBV27,TRBD2,TGTGCCAGCAGGGGTCTAGCGGGAGAAGTATACGAGCAGTACTTC,CASRGLAGEVYEQYF
-,TRBJ2-3,13,TRBV29-1,-,TGCAGCGTTGAACTTACCTATACAGATACGCAGTATTTT,CSVELTYTDTQYF
few,TRBJ1-1,14,TRBV19,-,TGTGCCAGTAGTATCAGGGGTTGGGACACTGAAGCTTTCTTT,CASSIRGWDTEAFF
-,TRBJ2-3,14,TRBV25-1,TRBD2,TGTGCCAGCAGTATAGCGGGTAAAGGAGATACGCAGTATTTT,CASSIAGKGDTQYF
-,TRBJ1-5,15,TRBV6-1,-,TGTGCCAGCAGTGAAGCGGACAGAAACAATCAGCCCCAGCATTTT,CASSEADRNNQPQHF
once,TRBJ2-2,14,TRBV4-1,-,TGCGCCAGCAGAACCGGACAGAACACCGGGGAGCTGTTTTTT,CASRTGQNTGELFF
-,TRBJ2-7,14,TRBV7-2,TRBD2,TGTGCCAGCAGCTTAAGCGGGGGGGCCTACGAGCAGTACTTC,CASSLSGGAYEQYF